The next 31 T cell receptor beta chains were all read from a single sample in a study of T cell repertoires in cytomegalovirus infection. The antigens for these receptors are not known. In TCRdb, the reads were re-called with MiXCR into one record per CDR3 protein. The sample shows about 830,000 distinct CDR3 sequences, about 30% of them seen only once. The source was cultured CD8+ T cells from PBMCs, collected from culture after CMV antigen stimulation. The source is a human donor in good health (CMV status not recorded). Some clones in this sample may be carry-over from other donors' samples.

V is TRBV7-6 and J is TRBJ2-1; 7 nucleotides match TRBD1. This CDR3 is built from 12 residues. CDR1 SGHVS and CDR2 FNYEAQ come from the germline V gene. The J segment lost 9 bases and the V segment lost 5 bases, leaving 4 bases of the junction unmatched. The CDR3 reads CASSVKGAEQFF. In DNA, the CDR3 is TGTGCCAGCAGCGTTAAGGGGGCTGAGCAGTTCTTC.

The chain links TRBV6-2 or TRBV6-3 to TRBJ1-5, with D unclear. Trimming removed 0 bases from V and 4 bases from J, with 16 bases in between. Looked up from germline, CDR1 is MNHEY and CDR2 is SVGEGT. This CDR3 has 17 residues. This CDR3 is CASSYSMGVRKNQPQHF. The CDR3 region has the DNA TGTGCCAGCAGTTACTCGATGGGAGTCAGGAAGAATCAGCCCCAGCATTTT.

In this sample, this clonotype turned up a few times. The chain has TRBV11-2 and TRBJ2-1, with D perhaps matching TRBD1 or TRBD2 (5 bases each). The CDR3 is 17 amino acids. Trimming cost V 2 bases and J 0 bases, with 14 bases left between them. The germline gives CDR1 SGHAT, CDR2 FQNNGV. The CDR3 DNA is TGTGCCAGCAGCTTAACAACCTGGGGGTACTCCTACAATGAGCAGTTCTTC. Amino acids: CASSLTTWGYSYNEQFF.

A remark on this clonotype: Compared with germline, one end of the junction differs, possibly owing to a read error. The chain employs TRBV4-1 and TRBJ2-5; 7 nucleotides align to TRBD1. Germline CDR1 MGHRA, CDR2 YSYEKL. The length of the CDR3 is 14 residues. The CDR3 reads CASSPSGTVLSPSF. The CDR3 bases are TGCGCCAGCAGCCCCTCGGGGACAGTCCTATCCCCGTCCTTC.

The CDR3 spells CASSPWTSGAVNEQFF. CDR3 coding DNA: TGTGCCAGCAGCCCCTGGACTAGCGGGGCCGTCAATGAGCAGTTCTTC. The chain joins TRBV5-4 to TRBJ2-1; 12 positions match TRBD2. This CDR3 spans 16 amino acids. The J segment lost 6 bases and the V segment lost 4 bases, leaving 8 bases of the junction unmatched. Germline-derived CDR1 and CDR2 are SGHNT and YYREEE (reference sequence).

In this sample, this clonotype turned up a few times. The chain has TRBV2 and TRBJ2-6; D is undetermined. The CDR3 spans 14 residues. Trimming shortened V by 6 bases and J by 0 bases, and 6 bases separated the two germline ends. Germline V gene sequence: CDR1 SNHLY, CDR2 FYNNEI. Here the CDR3 DNA reads TGTGCCAGCAGACCGAGCTCTGGGGCCAACGTCCTGACTTTC. This codes for CASRPSSGANVLTF.

This clonotype was recorded a few times. The CDR3 is CASSQGQGATGELFF. The CDR3 DNA is TGCGCCAGCAGCCAAGGACAGGGGGCCACCGGGGAGCTGTTTTTT. This chain links TRBV4-1 with TRBJ2-2; 10 bases align to TRBD1. CDR1 is MGHRA and CDR2 is YSYEKL in the germline V gene. V shed 1 base, J shed 4 bases, and the junction held 0 bases outside the gene matches. The CDR3 has 15 residues.

This chain joins TRBV4-1 and TRBJ2-1; tentatively, D is TRBD1 or TRBD2 (5 bases each). The V gene lost 1 base and the J gene lost 3 bases, with 19 bases spanning the gap. This CDR3 spans 18 amino acids. Germline V lookup: CDR1 MGHRA, CDR2 YSYEKL. The CDR3 DNA is TGCGCCAGCAGCCAAGTGAGGGCCAGGGACCGAGGCTACAATGAGCAGTTCTTC. It specifies CASSQVRARDRGYNEQFF.

This clonotype has at least ten counts. The chain employs TRBV7-8 and TRBJ1-2; D not resolved. V lost 1 base to trimming and J lost 0 bases, with 15 bases between them. This CDR3 region has 17 residues. CDR1 SGHVS and CDR2 FQNEAQ come from the germline V gene. The CDR3 is CASSLELVSLTNYGYTF. CDR3 coding DNA: TGTGCCAGCAGCTTAGAGCTGGTGTCCCTCACTAACTATGGCTACACCTTC.

This clonotype came up many times. The rearrangement links TRBV28 to TRBJ1-1; D is uncertain. The CDR3 has 12 amino acids. Per germline, CDR1 MDHEN and CDR2 SYDVKM. V was clipped by 4 bases and J by 2 bases, with 5 bases between them. CDR3 bases: TGTGCCAGCAGTTCCCCTAACACTGAAGCTTTCTTT. This sequence encodes CASSSPNTEAFF.

This clonotype has only a few counts. The chain couples TRBV12-3 or TRBV12-4 to TRBJ2-3; 9 nucleotides align to TRBD1. There are 14 residues in the CDR3. The V gene end was trimmed by 4 bases and the J gene end by 4 bases; junction bases not matched to a gene: 3. The CDR3: CASSWTGVSDTQYF. The CDR3 DNA follows: TGTGCCAGCAGTTGGACAGGGGTGTCAGATACGCAGTATTTT.

V usage is TRBV6-4 and J usage is TRBJ2-3, with 8 bases fitting TRBD2. The CDR3 has 15 residues. CDR1 MRHNA and CDR2 SNTAGT come from the germline V gene. V gave up 4 bases and J gave up 3 bases; unmatched junction bases: 6. CDR3 residues: CASSVGAGETDTQYF. CDR3 sequence (DNA): TGTGCCAGCAGTGTGGGAGCGGGGGAAACAGATACGCAGTATTTT.

The CDR3 loop reads CASTSGGGITEAFF. In DNA form, the CDR3 reads TGTGCCAGCACCTCGGGCGGGGGAATCACTGAAGCTTTCTTT. This chain links TRBV27 with TRBJ1-1; D is possibly TRBD1 (5 bases). The CDR3 is 14 amino acids. Per the germline V gene, CDR1 is MNHEY and CDR2 is SMNVEV (reference sequence). Deletions cut 7 bases from V and 4 bases from J, with 16 bases between.

The chain employs TRBV4-1 and TRBJ2-2; D gene uncertain. Looked up from germline, CDR1 is MGHRA and CDR2 is YSYEKL. This CDR3 region has 15 residues. Trimming took off 2 bases at V and 6 bases at J, with 13 bases between the two ends. The CDR3 protein is CASSQYFPGSGELFF. In DNA, the CDR3 is TGCGCCAGCAGCCAATATTTTCCTGGATCCGGGGAGCTGTTTTTT.

There are a few counts of this clonotype. The J gene is TRBJ2-1, the V gene TRBV9; 8 bases match TRBD1. Germline V gene sequence: CDR1 SGDLS, CDR2 YYNGEE. V lost 4 bases and J lost 3; bases outside the gene matches: 9. This CDR3 is 16 amino acids long. The CDR3 DNA reads as TGTGCCAGCAGCTCTAGCCGGGACAGGAGCTACAATGAGCAGTTCTTC. As protein: CASSSSRDRSYNEQFF.

The rearrangement joins TRBV5-1 to TRBJ2-1, with 10 bases lining up with TRBD2. The trim removed 0 bases at V and 6 bases at J, leaving 9 bases unmatched. The CDR3 contains 17 residues. In germline, CDR1 is SGHRS, CDR2 YFSETQ. CDR3 sequence (DNA): TGCGCCAGCAGCTTGGCCCTAGCGGGGGCCCGTACCAATGAGCAGTTCTTC. Amino acid sequence: CASSLALAGARTNEQFF.

The chain uses TRBV7-6 and TRBJ2-1, with 9 bases lining up with TRBD2. The germline gives CDR1 SGHVS, CDR2 FNYEAQ. Trimming cost V 4 bases and J 4 bases; bases outside gene matches: 5. This CDR3 contains 15 residues. In nucleotides, the CDR3 is TGTGCCAGCAGCTCCCTAGCGGGGATTTACAATGAGCAGTTCTTC. It codes for CASSSLAGIYNEQFF.

In its sample, this clonotype was seen many times. The V gene is TRBV12-3 or TRBV12-4, the J gene TRBJ2-7; 8 bases match TRBD2. V was pared by 3 bases and J by 0 bases, with 4 bases of the junction left unmatched. This CDR3 is built from 15 residues. As DNA, the CDR3 is TGTGCCAGCAGTTTGAGCGGGGGATCCTCCTACGAGCAGTACTTC. Protein: CASSLSGGSSYEQYF.

This clonotype was picked up many times. The genes are TRBV7-2 and TRBJ1-2, with 7 bases identical to TRBD1. The germline gives CDR1 SGHTA, CDR2 FQGNSA. Trimming removed 7 bases from V and 6 bases from J; junction bases left unmatched: 11. The CDR3 runs 14 residues. The CDR3 nucleotides are TGTGCCAGCATCTCATACTTCAGGGGGGATGGCTACACCTTC. Translation: CASISYFRGDGYTF.

The J gene is TRBJ1-1, the V gene TRBV4-3; D perhaps matches TRBD1 (5 bases). V lost 4 bases and J lost 4, with 16 bases in between. The germline V gene encodes CDR1 LGHNA and CDR2 YSLEER. The CDR3 is 15 amino acids. CDR3 sequence: CASSPGTEPFTEAFF. The CDR3 coding sequence is TGCGCCAGCAGCCCCGGGACCGAGCCCTTCACTGAAGCTTTCTTT.

The chain is built from TRBV7-9 and TRBJ2-5; D might be TRBD1 or TRBD2, each matching 5 bases. Germline V gives CDR1 SEHNR, CDR2 FQNEAQ (reference sequence). The CDR3 is 13 amino acids. The CDR3 nucleotides are TGTGCAGCAGCTTGGGGGAACCAAGAGACCCAGTACTTC. This codes for CAAAWGNQETQYF.

This sequence joins TRBV6-2 or TRBV6-3 and TRBJ2-1, with 10 bases aligning to TRBD2. This CDR3 comprises 16 residues. The V segment lost 0 bases and the J segment 8 bases; nucleotides outside the gene matches: 7. The V gene's germline CDR1 is MNHEY and CDR2 SVGEGT. The CDR3: CASSYSLAGNSDEQFF. The CDR3 bases are TGTGCCAGCAGTTACTCACTAGCGGGGAATTCGGATGAGCAGTTCTTC.

The J gene is TRBJ2-1, the V gene TRBV27; the D is unclear. V lost 3 bases to trimming and J lost 1 base, with 10 bases between them. This CDR3 has 15 amino acids. Germline-derived CDR1 and CDR2 are MNHEY and SMNVEV (reference sequence). The chain's CDR3 is CASSLVFSSYNEQFF. In DNA, the CDR3 is TGTGCCAGCAGTTTGGTCTTTAGTTCCTACAATGAGCAGTTCTTC.

The chain recombines TRBV7-9 with TRBJ2-7; 12 nucleotides line up with TRBD1. The V and J ends lost 4 bases and 4 bases, in that order; junction bases with no gene match: 8. The V gene's germline CDR1 is SEHNR and CDR2 FQNEAQ (reference sequence). This CDR3 region has 16 residues. The CDR3 region is CASSSTSGQGAYEQYV. DNA for the CDR3: TGTGCCAGCAGCTCAACCTCGGGACAGGGGGCGTACGAGCAGTACGTC.

This clonotype occurred once. This chain connects TRBV19 to TRBJ2-5; TRBD1 matches at 7 bases. V dropped 4 bases and J dropped 4; count of bases not matched to a gene: 6. Germline CDR1 LNHDA, CDR2 SQIVND (reference sequence). The CDR3 is made up of 14 amino acids. DNA for the CDR3: TGTGCCAGTAGTAATTGGGGACAGAGAGAGACCCAGTACTTC. Translation: CASSNWGQRETQYF. Using reference TRBV19 and TRBJ2-5 for the parts outside the CDR3, the full variable domain is DGGITQSPKYLFRKEGQNVTLSCEQNLNHDAMYWYRQDPGQGLRLIYYSQIVNDFQKGDIAEGYSVSREKKESFPLTVTSAQKNPTAFYLCASSNWGQRETQYFGPGTRLLVL.

The V and J genes are TRBV27 and TRBJ1-1; D unclear. Germline CDR1 MNHEY, CDR2 SMNVEV (reference sequence). Trimming removed 0 bases from V and 1 base from J, with 12 bases in between. The CDR3 runs to 16 residues. Written as DNA, the CDR3 is TGTGCCAGCAGTTTATCGTTTGGAGGTACGAACACTGAAGCTTTCTTT. As protein: CASSLSFGGTNTEAFF.

This clonotype has at least ten counts. The rearrangement links TRBV7-2 to TRBJ2-3; 7 positions agree with TRBD2. The CDR3 totals 15 residues. Germline trimming cut 4 bases from V and 0 bases from J; bases unmatched to any gene: 4. In germline, CDR1 is SGHTA, CDR2 FQGNSA. Written as DNA, the CDR3 is TGTGCCAGCAGCTCACCTAGCGGTAGCACAGATACGCAGTATTTT. Its translation is CASSSPSGSTDTQYF.

Of note for this clonotype: Mismatch with germline at one junction end may stem from a read error. The V gene is TRBV7-3, the J gene TRBJ2-3, with TRBD2 matching 11 bases. The CDR3 totals 16 residues. Germline V gene sequence: CDR1 SGHTA, CDR2 FQGTGA. CDR3 protein: CTSSATSGEFTDTQYF. The DNA of the CDR3 is TGTACCAGCAGCGCGACTAGCGGGGAGTTCACAGATACGCAGTATTTT.

There are many counts of this clonotype. This sequence joins TRBV7-2 and TRBJ1-5, with D possibly TRBD1 on 5 matching bases. The CDR3 contains 17 residues. Trimming stripped 4 bases from V and 0 bases from J, with 16 bases between. The germline gives CDR1 SGHTA, CDR2 FQGNSA. Here the CDR3 reads CASSSGHRRYSNQPQHF. The CDR3 DNA reads TGTGCCAGCAGCTCGGGGCACCGACGGTATAGCAATCAGCCCCAGCATTTT.

This clonotype was counted between two and nine times. V and J are TRBV7-3 and TRBJ2-1, with 8 nucleotides matching TRBD2. Trimming at V came to 1 base and at J to 8 bases, leaving 4 bases not matched to a gene. This CDR3 is 14 amino acids long. Germline CDR1 is SGHTA and CDR2 is FQGTGA. CDR3 region: CASSLIGGGDEQFF. CDR3 sequence (DNA): TGTGCCAGCAGCTTAATCGGGGGGGGGGATGAGCAGTTCTTC.

This sequence joins TRBV19 and TRBJ2-2, with D perhaps assigned TRBD1 or TRBD2 (5 bases each). V lost 11 bases and J 2 bases, leaving 12 bases between the germline ends. The germline V gene has CDR1 LNHDA and CDR2 SQIVND (reference sequence). This CDR3 spans 13 amino acids. CDR3 residues: CALSRDNTGELFF. DNA for the CDR3: TGTGCCTTGTCCCGGGACAACACCGGGGAGCTGTTTTTT.